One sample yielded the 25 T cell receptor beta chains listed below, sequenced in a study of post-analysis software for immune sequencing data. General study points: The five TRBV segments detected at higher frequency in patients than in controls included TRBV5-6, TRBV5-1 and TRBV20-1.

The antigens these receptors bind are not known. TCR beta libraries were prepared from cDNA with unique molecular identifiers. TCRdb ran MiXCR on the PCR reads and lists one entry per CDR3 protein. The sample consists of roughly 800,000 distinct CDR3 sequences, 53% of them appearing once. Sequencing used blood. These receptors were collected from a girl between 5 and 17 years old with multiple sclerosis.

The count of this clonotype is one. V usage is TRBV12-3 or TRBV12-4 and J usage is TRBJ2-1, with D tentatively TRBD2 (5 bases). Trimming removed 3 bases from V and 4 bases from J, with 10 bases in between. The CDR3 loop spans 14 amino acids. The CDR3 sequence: CASSLRTWYNEQFF. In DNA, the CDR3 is TGTGCCAGCAGTTTGCGGACTTGGTACAATGAGCAGTTCTTC.

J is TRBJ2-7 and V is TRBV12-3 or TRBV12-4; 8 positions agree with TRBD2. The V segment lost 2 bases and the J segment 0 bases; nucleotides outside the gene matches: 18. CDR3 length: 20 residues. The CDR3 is CASSLRWGSGSGSSSYEQYF. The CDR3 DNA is TGTGCCAGCAGTTTAAGGTGGGGTAGTGGGAGCGGGAGTAGCTCCTACGAGCAGTACTTC.

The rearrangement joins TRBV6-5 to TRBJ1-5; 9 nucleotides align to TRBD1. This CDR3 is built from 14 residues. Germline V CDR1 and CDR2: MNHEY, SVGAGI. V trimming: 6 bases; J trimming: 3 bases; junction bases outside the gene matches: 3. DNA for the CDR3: TGTGCCAGCAGAGGGACAGGGAACAATCAGCCCCAGCATTTT. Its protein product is CASRGTGNNQPQHF.

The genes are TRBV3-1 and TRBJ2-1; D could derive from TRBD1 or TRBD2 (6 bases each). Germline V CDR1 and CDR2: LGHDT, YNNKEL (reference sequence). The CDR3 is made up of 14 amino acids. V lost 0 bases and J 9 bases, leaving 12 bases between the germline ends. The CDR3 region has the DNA TGTGCCAGCAGCCAAGATAGGGGGGAAATTGAGCAGTTCTTC. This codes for CASSQDRGEIEQFF.

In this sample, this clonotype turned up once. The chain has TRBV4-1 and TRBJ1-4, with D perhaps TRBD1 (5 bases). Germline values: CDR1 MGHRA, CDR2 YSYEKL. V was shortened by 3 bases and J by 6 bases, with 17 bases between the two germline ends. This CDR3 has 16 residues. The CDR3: CASSHVRGLGDEKLFF. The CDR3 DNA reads TGCGCCAGCAGCCACGTCCGGGGCCTGGGGGATGAAAAACTGTTTTTT.

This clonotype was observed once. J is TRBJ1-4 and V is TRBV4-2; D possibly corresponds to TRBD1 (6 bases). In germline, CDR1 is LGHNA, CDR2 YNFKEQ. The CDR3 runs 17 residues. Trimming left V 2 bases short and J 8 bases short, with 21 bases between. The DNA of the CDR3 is TGTGCCAGCAGCCAATCTAAGCAGGGGATTTTAGGGGAAAAACTGTTTTTT. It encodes CASSQSKQGILGEKLFF.

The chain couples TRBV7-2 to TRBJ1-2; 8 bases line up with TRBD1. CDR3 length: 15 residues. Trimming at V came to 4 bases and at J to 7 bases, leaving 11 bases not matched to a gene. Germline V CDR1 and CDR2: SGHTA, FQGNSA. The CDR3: CASSSTGDLVSGYTF. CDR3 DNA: TGTGCCAGCAGCTCGACAGGGGATTTGGTCTCTGGCTACACCTTC.

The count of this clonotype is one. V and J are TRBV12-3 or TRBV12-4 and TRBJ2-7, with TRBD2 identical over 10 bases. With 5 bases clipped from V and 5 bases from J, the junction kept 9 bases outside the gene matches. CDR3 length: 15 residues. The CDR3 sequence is CASSLTSGRADEQYF. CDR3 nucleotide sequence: TGTGCCAGCAGTCTGACCAGCGGGAGGGCCGACGAGCAGTACTTC.

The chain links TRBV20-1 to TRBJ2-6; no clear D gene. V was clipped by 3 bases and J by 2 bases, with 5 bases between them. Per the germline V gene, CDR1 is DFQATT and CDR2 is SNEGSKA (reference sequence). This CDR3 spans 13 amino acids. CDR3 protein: CSAREAGANVLTF. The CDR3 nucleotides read TGCAGTGCTAGGGAAGCTGGGGCCAACGTCCTGACTTTC.

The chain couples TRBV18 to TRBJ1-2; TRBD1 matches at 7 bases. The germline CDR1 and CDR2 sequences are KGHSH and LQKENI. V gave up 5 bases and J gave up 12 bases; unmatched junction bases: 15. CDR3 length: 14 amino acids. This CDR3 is CASSELTGLGSHTF. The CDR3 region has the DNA TGTGCCAGCTCAGAGCTGACAGGGCTCGGAAGCCACACCTTC.

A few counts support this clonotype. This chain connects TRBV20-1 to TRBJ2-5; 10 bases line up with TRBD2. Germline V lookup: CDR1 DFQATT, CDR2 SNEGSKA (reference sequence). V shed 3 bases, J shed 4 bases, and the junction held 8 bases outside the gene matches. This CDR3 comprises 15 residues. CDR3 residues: CSARLLAGALETQYF. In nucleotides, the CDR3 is TGCAGTGCTAGGCTGCTAGCGGGAGCTCTAGAGACCCAGTACTTC.

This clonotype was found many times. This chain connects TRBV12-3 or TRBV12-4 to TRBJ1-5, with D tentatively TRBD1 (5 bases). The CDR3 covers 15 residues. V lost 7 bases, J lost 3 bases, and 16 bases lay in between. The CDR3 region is CASTLGRLLNQPQHF. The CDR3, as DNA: TGTGCCAGCACCCTGGGGCGCCTACTCAATCAGCCCCAGCATTTT.

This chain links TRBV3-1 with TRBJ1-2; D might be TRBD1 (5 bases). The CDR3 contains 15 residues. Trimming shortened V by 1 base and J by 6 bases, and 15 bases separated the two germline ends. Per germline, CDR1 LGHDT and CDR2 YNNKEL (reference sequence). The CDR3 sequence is CASSQASKGRNGYTF. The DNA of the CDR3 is TGTGCCAGCAGCCAAGCCTCGAAGGGGAGGAATGGCTACACCTTC.

The CDR3 loop is CASSRSSSYNEQFF. Here the CDR3 DNA reads TGTGCCAGCAGCCGTAGCAGTTCCTACAATGAGCAGTTCTTC. The rearrangement links TRBV12-3 or TRBV12-4 to TRBJ2-1; D not certain. Trimming left V 6 bases short and J 1 base short, with 10 bases between. This CDR3 has 14 residues.

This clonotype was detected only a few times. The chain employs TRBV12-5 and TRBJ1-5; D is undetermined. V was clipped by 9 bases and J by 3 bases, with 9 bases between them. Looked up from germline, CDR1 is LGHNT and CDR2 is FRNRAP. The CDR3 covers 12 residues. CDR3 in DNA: TGTGCTAGGGGCGACCCCAATCAGCCCCAGCATTTT. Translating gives CARGDPNQPQHF.

The DNA for the CDR3 is TGTGCCAGCAGTTACATTAGTGATCAGCCCCAGCATTTT. Amino acids: CASSYISDQPQHF. The V gene is TRBV6-6, the J gene TRBJ1-5; no clear D gene. Trimming cost V 2 bases and J 5 bases, with 7 bases left between them. CDR1 MNHNY and CDR2 SVGAGI come from the germline V gene (reference sequence). CDR3 length: 13 residues.

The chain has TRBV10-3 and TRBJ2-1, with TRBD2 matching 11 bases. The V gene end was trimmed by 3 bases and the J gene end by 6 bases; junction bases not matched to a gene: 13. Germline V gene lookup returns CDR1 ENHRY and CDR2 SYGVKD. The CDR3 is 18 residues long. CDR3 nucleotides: TGTGCCATCAGTGACCCAAATAGCGGGAGGGCCACCGCCAATGAGCAGTTCTTC. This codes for CAISDPNSGRATANEQFF.

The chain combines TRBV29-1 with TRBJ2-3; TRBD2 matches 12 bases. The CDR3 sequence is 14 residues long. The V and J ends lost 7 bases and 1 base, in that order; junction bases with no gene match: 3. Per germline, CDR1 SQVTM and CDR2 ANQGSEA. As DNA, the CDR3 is TGCAGCGGTGGACTAGCGGGGCGCACAGATACGCAGTATTTT. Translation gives CSGGLAGRTDTQYF.

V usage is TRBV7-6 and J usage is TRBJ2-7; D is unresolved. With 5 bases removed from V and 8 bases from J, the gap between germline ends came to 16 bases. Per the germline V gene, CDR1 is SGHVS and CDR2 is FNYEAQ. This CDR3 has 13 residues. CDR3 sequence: CASSPKEFYQQYF. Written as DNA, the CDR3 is TGTGCCAGCAGCCCTAAAGAATTTTACCAGCAGTACTTC.

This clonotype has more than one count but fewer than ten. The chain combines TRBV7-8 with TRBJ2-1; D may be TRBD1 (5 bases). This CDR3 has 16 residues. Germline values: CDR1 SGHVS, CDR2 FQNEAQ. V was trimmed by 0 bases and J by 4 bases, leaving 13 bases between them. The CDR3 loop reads CASSLAGRNGYNEQFF. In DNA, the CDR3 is TGTGCCAGCAGCTTAGCGGGGCGGAACGGGTACAATGAGCAGTTCTTC.

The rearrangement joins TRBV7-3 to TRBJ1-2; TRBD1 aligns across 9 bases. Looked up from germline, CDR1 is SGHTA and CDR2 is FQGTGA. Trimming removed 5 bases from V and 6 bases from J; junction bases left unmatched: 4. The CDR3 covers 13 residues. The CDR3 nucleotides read TGTGCCAGCAGCCCGACAGGGGGAGATGGCTACACCTTC. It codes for CASSPTGGDGYTF.

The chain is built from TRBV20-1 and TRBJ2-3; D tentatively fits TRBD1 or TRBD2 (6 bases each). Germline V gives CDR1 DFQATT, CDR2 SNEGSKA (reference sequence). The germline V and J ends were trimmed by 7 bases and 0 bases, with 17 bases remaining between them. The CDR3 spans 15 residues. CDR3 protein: CSGSGAQSSTDTQYF. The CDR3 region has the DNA TGCAGTGGGTCGGGGGCGCAATCTAGCACAGATACGCAGTATTTT.

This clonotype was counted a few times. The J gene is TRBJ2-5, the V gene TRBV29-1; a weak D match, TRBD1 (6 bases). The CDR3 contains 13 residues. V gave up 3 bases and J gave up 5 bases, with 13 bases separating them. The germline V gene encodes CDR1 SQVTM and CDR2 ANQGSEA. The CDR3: CSVDPTGLETQYF. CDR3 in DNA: TGCAGCGTTGACCCCACAGGGTTGGAGACCCAGTACTTC.

This CDR3 is CASSYGREGGDTQYF. The CDR3 nucleotides are TGTGCCAGCAGTTACGGGCGGGAGGGCGGAGATACGCAGTATTTT. The chain has TRBV6-5 and TRBJ2-3; TRBD2 aligns across 9 bases. V shed 2 bases, J shed 5 bases, and the junction held 5 bases outside the gene matches. This CDR3 contains 15 residues. Germline values: CDR1 MNHEY, CDR2 SVGAGI.

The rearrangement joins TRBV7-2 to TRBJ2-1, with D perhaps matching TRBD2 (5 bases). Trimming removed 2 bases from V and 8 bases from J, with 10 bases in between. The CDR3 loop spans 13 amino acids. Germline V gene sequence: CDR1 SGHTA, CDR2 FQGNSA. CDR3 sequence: CASSLREGYEQFF. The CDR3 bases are TGTGCCAGCAGCTTACGAGAGGGCTATGAGCAGTTCTTC. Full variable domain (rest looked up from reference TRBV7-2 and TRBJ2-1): GAGVSQSPSNKVTEKGKDVELRCDPISGHTALYWYRQSLGQGLEFLIYFQGNSAPDKSGLPSDRFSAERTGGSVSTLTIQRTQQEDSAVYLCASSLREGYEQFFGPGTRLTVL.